This T cell receptor (beta chain) was captured in a study of T cells in Graves' hyperthyroidism and ophthalmopathy. The wider study: It was at initial diagnosis, before any treatment, that peripheral blood was collected.

Findings and limits, study-wide: Also found in blood were most expanded thyroid clonotypes above 0.001. Stable hyperthyroidism was separated from ophthalmopathy by a model based on 13 V-J features.

The CDR3 sequence is 17 residues long. V was clipped by 1 base and J by 0 bases, with 15 bases between them. Per germline, CDR1 MNHEY and CDR2 SVGAGI. This clonotype was seen many times. What it recognizes is unknown. There were TCR beta CDR3 regions amplified from RNA transcripts. The primer set for the first-round RT-PCR of the TCR CDR3 was HTBI. Using its own MiXCR run on the multiplex PCR reads, TCRdb lists one record per CDR3 protein. The repertoire has fewer than 350,000 distinct CDR3 sequences, less than 15% of them found once; the top ten carry 7% to 8.5%. This receptor was obtained from a woman between 25 and 40 years old with Graves' hyperthyroidism that later progressed to Graves' ophthalmopathy. Sequencing was carried out using blood. The rearrangement joins TRBV6-5 to TRBJ1-1; D gene uncertain. CDR3 amino acids: CASSYLLSLELNTEAFF. CDR3 DNA: TGTGCCAGCAGTTACTTGCTCAGTCTGGAGTTGAACACTGAAGCTTTCTTT.